Following are 20 T cell receptor beta chains from one sample sequenced in a study of blood T cells in healthy people across ages. A second PCR, run for about 7 to 12 cycles, used a sample-barcoded 5' primer plus a J-beta primer mix. MiXCR was run by TCRdb on the 5' RACE reads, yielding one entry per CDR3 protein. Of about 1.8 million distinct CDR3 sequences in the sample, around half were seen once. The sequenced sample was blood. All receptors come from a woman in her forties in good health.

V is TRBV28 and J is TRBJ2-1; a weak D match, TRBD2 (7 bases). Germline CDR1 and CDR2: MDHEN and SYDVKM. V lost 7 bases to trimming and J lost 8 bases, with 18 bases between them. The CDR3 spans 14 residues. DNA of the CDR3: TGTGCCAGCACATCCGGGGGGCGGTCCGATGAGCAGTTCTTC. Protein product: CASTSGGRSDEQFF.

This rearrangement joins TRBV4-3 to TRBJ2-1; TRBD1 matches 10 bases. The CDR3 has 16 amino acids. CDR1 is LGHNA and CDR2 is YSLEER in the germline V gene. J was trimmed by 9 bases and V by 2 bases; bases with no gene match: 10. The CDR3 is CASSQNGGQGRSEQFF. The CDR3 DNA sequence: TGCGCCAGCAGCCAAAACGGGGGACAGGGGCGTAGTGAGCAGTTCTTC.

The genes are TRBV11-2 and TRBJ2-4; 7 nucleotides agree with TRBD1. The CDR3 consists of 14 residues. CDR1 is SGHAT and CDR2 is FQNNGV in the germline V gene. V trimming: 3 bases; J trimming: 8 bases; junction bases outside the gene matches: 7. Here the CDR3 DNA reads TGTGCCAGCAGCTTCGGACAGGTTGAAGACATTCAGTACTTC. Protein product: CASSFGQVEDIQYF.

This chain uses TRBV20-1 with TRBJ1-5, with unresolved D. CDR3 size: 14 residues. Germline loops: CDR1 DFQATT, CDR2 SNEGSKA (reference sequence). The V gene lost 3 bases and the J gene lost 5 bases, with 14 bases spanning the gap. The CDR3 here is CSASLRREDQPQHF. CDR3 DNA: TGCAGTGCTAGCTTGCGGCGGGAGGATCAGCCCCAGCATTTT.

This clonotype occurred a few times. The gene calls are TRBV6-6 and TRBJ2-3; D not certain. The V gene's germline CDR1 is MNHNY and CDR2 SVGAGI (reference sequence). The CDR3 has 15 residues. The V end was cut by 2 bases, the J end by 2 bases, with 11 bases between. CDR3 residues: CASSYTSADTDTQYF. For the CDR3, the DNA is TGTGCCAGCAGTTACACCTCCGCAGACACAGATACGCAGTATTTT.

This clonotype turned up a few times. The chain couples TRBV20-1 to TRBJ2-4; D possibly matches TRBD1 or TRBD2 (6 bases each). The CDR3 consists of 14 residues. The V gene's germline CDR1 is DFQATT and CDR2 SNEGSKA (reference sequence). V shed 0 bases and J shed 6 bases, with 12 bases lying between them. CDR3 region: CSARDGGRVNIQYF. The CDR3 DNA reads TGCAGTGCTAGAGATGGGGGGCGGGTAAACATTCAGTACTTC.

This clonotype appeared a few times. The gene calls are TRBV20-1 and TRBJ2-3; D perhaps matches TRBD1 (5 bases). Trimming cost V 7 bases and J 0 bases, with 14 bases left between them. Per germline, CDR1 DFQATT and CDR2 SNEGSKA (reference sequence). The CDR3 consists of 14 residues. CDR3 sequence (DNA): TGCAGTGGGCCAGGGATTTCTAGCACAGATACGCAGTATTTT. Protein: CSGPGISSTDTQYF.

V is TRBV3-1 and J is TRBJ2-4; D unclear. The J call may be incorrect, as the DNA end agrees better with TRBJ2-7. CDR1 and CDR2 from the germline V gene are LGHDT and YNNKEL (reference sequence). This CDR3 spans 16 amino acids. CDR3 nucleotides: TGTGCCAGCAGCCAAGTAAAGAGAGCCTGGGGCTACGAGCAGTACTTC. This sequence encodes CASSQVKRAWGYEQYF.

The CDR3 loop reads CASSVAVRTSDTQYF. CDR3 DNA: TGTGCCAGCAGCGTAGCCGTCAGGACTTCAGATACGCAGTATTTT. The J gene is TRBJ2-3, the V gene TRBV9; TRBD2 might be the D (5 bases). V shed 0 bases and J shed 4 bases, with 12 bases lying between them. CDR3 size: 15 residues. CDR1 SGDLS and CDR2 YYNGEE come from the germline V gene.

This sequence joins TRBV18 and TRBJ2-5, with D hard to call. The germline V gene has CDR1 KGHSH and CDR2 LQKENI. V was shortened by 5 bases and J by 0 bases, with 7 bases between the two germline ends. The CDR3 is 13 residues long. For the CDR3, the DNA is TGTGCCAGCTCAGCGGCACACCAAGAGACCCAGTACTTC. Translating it yields CASSAAHQETQYF.

This clonotype was seen a few times. The genes are TRBV11-1 and TRBJ2-4, with D unresolved. The CDR3 sequence is 17 residues long. CDR1 and CDR2 (germline): SGHAT, FQDESV (reference sequence). V was pared by 1 base and J by 0 bases, with 13 bases between. The CDR3 is CASSLEQPLLAKNIQYF. The CDR3 bases are TGTGCCAGCAGCTTAGAACAGCCTCTTCTAGCCAAAAACATTCAGTACTTC. The complete variable domain, with remaining parts taken from reference TRBV11-1 and TRBJ2-4, reads EAEVAQSPRYKITEKSQAVAFWCDPISGHATLYWYRQILGQGPELLVQFQDESVVDDSQLPKDRFSAERLKGVDSTLKIQPAELGDSAMYLCASSLEQPLLAKNIQYFGAGTRLSVL.

The V call is TRBV5-1, the J call TRBJ2-7; the match to TRBD1 covers 9 bases. Germline CDR1 is SGHRS and CDR2 is YFSETQ. CDR3 size: 13 residues. V shed 9 bases, J shed 3 bases, and the junction held 7 bases outside the gene matches. The CDR3 spells CATGTGSGYEQYF. The CDR3 nucleotides read TGCGCCACGGGGACAGGGAGTGGCTACGAGCAGTACTTC.

About this clonotype itself: A single base separates this from a much larger clone, so it may be a read error. This CDR3 is CAISETPYEQYF. CDR3 nucleotides: TGTGCCATCAGTGAGACCCCCTACGAGCAGTACTTC. V gene TRBV10-3 combines with J gene TRBJ2-7; unclear D gene. CDR1 ENHRY and CDR2 SYGVKD come from the germline V gene. V lost 2 bases to trimming and J lost 2 bases, with 4 bases between them. CDR3 length: 12 amino acids.

This clonotype has a single count. One end of the junction varies from germline; a read error may be responsible. The rearrangement links TRBV12-3 or TRBV12-4 to TRBJ2-7; the match to TRBD1 covers 11 bases. The CDR3 sequence is 15 residues long. As DNA, the CDR3 is TGTGCCGGCAGTGAACCGGGACAGGGGGCCTACGAGCAGTACTTC. It codes for CAGSEPGQGAYEQYF.

This clonotype was found a few times. The germline gene is not matched at one end of the junction; a read error may be the cause. The V and J genes are TRBV10-3 and TRBJ2-3, with 10 positions matching TRBD1. The V gene's germline CDR1 is ENHRY and CDR2 SYGVKD. The CDR3 extends over 15 amino acids. DNA for the CDR3: TGTGCCATCAGGCGGGACAGGGGATACACAAATACGCAGTATTTT. This codes for CAIRRDRGYTNTQYF.

This clonotype appeared a few times. V usage is TRBV20-1 and J usage is TRBJ2-3, with a tentative D call TRBD2 (6 bases). Trimming left V 6 bases short and J 5 bases short, with 18 bases between. CDR1 and CDR2 from the germline V gene are DFQATT and SNEGSKA (reference sequence). The CDR3 runs to 14 residues. CDR3 DNA: TGCAGTGCCCCACAGCGCGGGGTGGGAGATACGCAGTATTTT. Translating it yields CSAPQRGVGDTQYF.

The genes are TRBV6-5 and TRBJ1-1, with D hard to call. Trimming removed 0 bases at V and 3 bases at J, with 5 bases between. Germline values: CDR1 MNHEY, CDR2 SVGAGI. This CDR3 is built from 13 residues. As DNA, the CDR3 is TGTGCCAGCAGTTACTCGGACTACACTGAAGCTTTCTTT. It specifies CASSYSDYTEAFF.

This clonotype showed up just a few times. The J gene is TRBJ1-2, the V gene TRBV28; D unclear. This CDR3 has 14 amino acids. Germline lookup yields CDR1 MDHEN and CDR2 SYDVKM. V lost 3 bases, J lost 5 bases, and 13 bases lay in between. CDR3 coding DNA: TGTGCCAGCAGTTTTAACAGCGGTATTTATGGCTACACCTTC. Translation: CASSFNSGIYGYTF.

This clonotype occurred many times. The rearrangement joins TRBV4-2 to TRBJ2-6; D not certain. Germline V gene data show CDR1 as LGHNA and CDR2 as YNFKEQ. The CDR3 covers 15 residues. Deletions cut 4 bases from V and 2 bases from J, with 9 bases between. The CDR3 loop is CASSPALAGANVLTF. The CDR3 DNA is TGTGCCAGCAGCCCGGCCCTGGCTGGGGCCAACGTCCTGACTTTC.

This clonotype was recorded only once. This sequence joins TRBV6-5 and TRBJ2-1; D remains unclear. This CDR3 is 14 amino acids long. Germline V gene data show CDR1 as MNHEY and CDR2 as SVGAGI. Trimming pared 5 bases from V and 1 base from J, leaving 9 bases between. The CDR3 DNA sequence: TGTGCCAGCAGTACGGTGAGGTCCTACAATGAGCAGTTCTTC. Protein: CASSTVRSYNEQFF.